This T cell receptor beta chain was profiled in a study of graft-versus-host responses after intestinal transplantation. Study-level information: Induction with anti-thymocyte globulin, then tacrolimus and steroids for about 3 years, was given to all recipients.

Trimming left V 0 bases short and J 10 bases short, with 13 bases between. The CDR3 length is 13 residues. Germline V lookup: CDR1 GTSNPN, CDR2 SVGIG (reference sequence). The authors seeded roughly 200,000 CFSE-labeled responder cells together with roughly 200,000 irradiated stimulator cells tagged with violet dye. Once the reaction had ended, proliferating CFSE-low CD3+CD4+ and CD3+CD8+ responders were sorted. Profiling relied on immunoSEQ multiplex PCR, and the TCRdb table lists in-frame clones only, not all of them. The profile shows some 13,000 clones, 35% of them singletons. This clone was counted a few times.

Specimen: alloreactive CD8+ T cells from a mixed lymphocyte reaction culture, collected before intestinal transplant. Described subset: CFSE-low proliferating T cells sorted from roughly six-day pre-transplant mixed lymphocyte reaction (GvH or HvG direction). The chain uses TRBV30 and TRBJ2-1; a possible D gene is TRBD2 (6 bases). This receptor was identified in a human patient who received an intestinal transplant. The CDR3 region is CAWSVVRGMEQFF. The CDR3 DNA sequence: TGTGCCTGGAGTGTAGTCCGGGGGATGGAGCAGTTCTTC.